What follows is one TCR beta chain and its context. Assay used: immunoSEQ multiplex PCR; TCRdb lists only in-frame clones, some missing. The sample records roughly 87,000 clones, around 84% being singletons. This sample is drawn from a study of blood T cell repertoires in COVID-19. The TCR was taken from a man aged 40-55 years with acute or convalescent COVID-19. The material sequenced was peripheral blood.

CDR3 sequence reads: CASSPGTGYGEQFF. The CDR3 DNA reads as TGTGCCAGCAGCCCCGGGACAGGGTATGGTGAGCAGTTCTTC. This chain links TRBV9 with TRBJ2-1; 9 bases align to TRBD1. The CDR3 runs to 14 residues. After removal of 4 bases from V and 9 bases from J, the junction contained 8 bases not matched to a gene. The V gene's germline CDR1 is SGDLS and CDR2 YYNGEE.